The entry below gives a single TCR beta chain sequence along with its context. This specimen comes from a study of blood T cell repertoires in COVID-19. The wider study: The origin of the acute and convalescent COVID-19 samples was the United States, Italy and Spain. Sample material is recorded as cDNA or gDNA derived from T cells, B-cell-depleted T cells, or PBMCs.

Original analysis: How many nucleated cells were present was estimated from reference gene primer amplification. Data came from immunoSEQ multiplex PCR; TCRdb stores just in-frame clones and leaves some out. That table is the source of V, J and clone size, and D and trimming were worked out from the DNA. The sample has more than 100,000 clones, over 75% seen once. The CDR3 sequence is 14 residues long. CDR1 and CDR2 (germline): SGDLS, YYNGEE. V shed 1 base and J shed 4 bases, with 11 bases lying between them. V usage is TRBV9 and J usage is TRBJ1-1, with TRBD1 as a possible D gene (5 bases). The source of this sequence is a man aged 65 to 79 with active COVID-19. Sequencing was performed on peripheral blood. The CDR3 here is CASSVSQGSTEAFF. The CDR3 DNA reads TGTGCCAGCAGCGTATCCCAGGGCTCCACTGAAGCTTTCTTT.